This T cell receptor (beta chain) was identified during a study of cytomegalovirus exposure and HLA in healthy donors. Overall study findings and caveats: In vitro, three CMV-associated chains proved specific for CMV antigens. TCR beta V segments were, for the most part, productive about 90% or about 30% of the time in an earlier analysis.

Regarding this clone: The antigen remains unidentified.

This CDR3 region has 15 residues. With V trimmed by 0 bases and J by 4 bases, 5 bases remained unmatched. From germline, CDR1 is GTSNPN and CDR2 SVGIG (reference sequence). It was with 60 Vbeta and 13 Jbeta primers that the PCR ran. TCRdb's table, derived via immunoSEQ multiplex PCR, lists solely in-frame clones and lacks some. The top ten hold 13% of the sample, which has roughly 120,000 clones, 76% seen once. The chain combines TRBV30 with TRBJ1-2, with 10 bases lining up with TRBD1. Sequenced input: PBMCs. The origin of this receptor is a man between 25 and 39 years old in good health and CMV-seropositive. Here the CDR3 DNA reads TGTGCCTGGAGTGTCCGGGACAGGGGAGCCTATGGCTACACCTTC. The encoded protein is CAWSVRDRGAYGYTF.